These T cell receptor beta chains were read from a single sample in a study of human T cells and chemical hapten exposure. TCRdb recomputed calls from the RACE reads with MiXCR, one row per CDR3 protein. The data contain tens of thousands of distinct CDR3 sequences, 8% to 10% of them singletons. Sequencing used whole blood, obtained in connection with sensitization to the hapten diphenylcyclopropenone (DPC). The receptor source for this set is a woman aged 40-49 years with alopecia areata. Some clones in this sample may be carry-over from other donors' samples. The CDR3 runs from the conserved cysteine through the conserved F or W. The D gene is left open where the match is weak. Rows may omit the clone size; those that give it use once, few, many or a size class.

J gene	clone size	V gene	D gene	CDR3 protein	CDR3 DNA
TRBJ2-3	many	TRBV7-9	-	CASSLFSGKDTQYF	TGTGCCAGCAGCTTATTCTCGGGGAAAGATACGCAGTATTTT
TRBJ2-7	few	TRBV4-3	TRBD1	CASSQSPTGDKQYF	TGCGCCAGCAGCCAATCGCCGACAGGGGACAAGCAGTACTTC
TRBJ1-5	many	TRBV4-2	-	CASSQGSGNQPQHF	TGTGCCAGCAGCCAAGGCAGTGGAAATCAGCCCCAGCATTTT
TRBJ2-5	many	TRBV9	TRBD2	CASSVGGGQETQYF	TGTGCCAGCAGCGTAGGCGGGGGCCAAGAGACCCAGTACTTC
TRBJ2-6	-	TRBV4-3	-	CASSKRGSGANVLTF	TGCGCCAGCAGCAAACGGGGATCTGGGGCCAACGTCCTGACTTTC
TRBJ1-1	many	TRBV7-2	-	CASTLSKHPNTEAFF	TGTGCCAGCACCCTCTCGAAACACCCGAACACTGAAGCTTTCTTT
TRBJ1-1	many	TRBV20-1	TRBD1	CSARGGQGLNTEAFF	TGCAGTGCTAGAGGGGGACAGGGCCTGAACACTGAAGCTTTCTTT
TRBJ1-6	few	TRBV4-3	-	CASSLQIGVSYNSPLHF	TGCGCCAGCAGCCTCCAGATAGGAGTATCCTATAATTCACCCCTCCACTTT
TRBJ2-7	-	TRBV15	TRBD2	CATSRDRIGGGRYEQYF	TGTGCCACCAGCAGAGATAGGATCGGCGGGGGAAGATACGAGCAGTACTTC
TRBJ1-4	few	TRBV4-1	-	CASSQVVTATNEKLFF	TGCGCCAGCAGCCAAGTGGTGACAGCAACTAATGAAAAACTGTTTTTT
TRBJ2-1	many	TRBV9	TRBD1	CASSAGQGMGEQFF	TGTGCCAGCAGCGCGGGACAGGGGATGGGTGAGCAGTTCTTC
TRBJ1-2	many	TRBV7-2	-	CARRKGFGITF	TGTGCCCGAAGAAAGGGCTTTGGGATCACCTTC
TRBJ2-2	-	TRBV24-1	TRBD2	CATSGTSGNTGELFF	TGTGCCACCAGTGGAACTAGCGGTAACACCGGGGAGCTGTTTTTT
TRBJ1-3	many	TRBV20-1	TRBD1	CSAGRQGRNTIYF	TGCAGTGCTGGGAGACAGGGAAGAAACACCATATATTTT
TRBJ1-5	-	TRBV7-9	-	CASSFEGMNNQPQHF	TGTGCCAGCAGCTTCGAGGGGATGAACAATCAGCCCCAGCATTTT
TRBJ1-5	many	TRBV27	-	CASSLSSSQQPQHF	TGTGCCAGCAGTTTAAGTAGTAGTCAACAGCCCCAGCATTTT
TRBJ2-3	few	TRBV3-1	-	CASSQGTSSLFTDTQYF	TGTGCCAGCAGCCAAGGAACTAGCAGCCTTTTCACAGATACGCAGTATTTT
TRBJ2-7	many	TRBV4-1	TRBD2	CASSQGPLAGPSEQYF	TGCGCCAGCAGCCAAGGGCCACTAGCGGGCCCCTCCGAGCAGTACTTC
TRBJ2-7	many	TRBV6-2/TRBV6-3	TRBD1	CASSQRQGPTSYEQYF	TGTGCCAGCAGTCAACGACAGGGGCCGACATCCTACGAGCAGTACTTC